One and the same sample provided the 11 T cell receptor beta chains below, sequenced in a study of shared clonotypes between healthy human individuals. Selected positively for CCR7 and CD45RO-negative, naive CD8 cells excluded terminally differentiated effector memory CD45RA+ cells. Here immunoSEQ multiplex PCR was the method, and the copy in TCRdb shows in-frame clones only, minus some. The table records approximately 600,000 clones, approximately 96% of them present only once. Sequencing was performed on naive CD8+ T cells sorted from blood. All receptors derive from a woman younger than 45 in good health.

CDR3 DNA sequence: TGTGCCAGCAGCACACAGGCCAGGGAGGCTCCAAATGAGCAGTTCTTC. Amino acid sequence: CASSTQAREAPNEQFF. The chain recombines TRBV9 with TRBJ2-1, with D perhaps TRBD2 (6 bases). Germline CDR1 and CDR2: SGDLS and YYNGEE. V lost 4 bases and J 7 bases, leaving 21 bases between the germline ends. This CDR3 region has 16 residues.

The chain is built from TRBV21-1 and TRBJ2-7; the table's D call, TRBD2, was not checked against the DNA. TRBV21-1 is shown as a pseudogene. The CDR3 spans 16 residues. CDR3 residues: CASSSGSGRGMLEQYF. The CDR3 DNA is TGTGCCAGCAGCTCGGGGAGCGGGAGGGGGATGCTCGAGCAGTACTTC.

This clone was seen a handful of times. The rearrangement joins TRBV19 to TRBJ1-1; D gene uncertain. Per the germline V gene, CDR1 is LNHDA and CDR2 is SQIVND (reference sequence). The CDR3 is 15 amino acids. V gave up 9 bases and J gave up 3 bases, with 20 bases separating them. CDR3 residues: CASRTFTPGDTEAFF. CDR3 DNA: TGTGCCAGCAGGACCTTCACTCCTGGGGACACTGAAGCTTTCTTT.

The chain is built from TRBV4-1 and TRBJ1-1, with 8 bases lining up with TRBD1. Germline loops: CDR1 MGHRA, CDR2 YSYEKL. The length of the CDR3 is 15 residues. Trimming took 5 bases from V and 2 from J; bases not matched to a gene: 7. The CDR3 sequence: CASSYRTGLNTEAFF. Written as DNA, the CDR3 is TGCGCCAGCAGCTATCGGACAGGGTTAAACACTGAAGCTTTCTTT.

The chain has TRBV19 and TRBJ1-2; no firm D call. The CDR3 extends over 15 amino acids. Germline CDR1 reads LNHDA; CDR2 reads SQIVND (reference sequence). With 2 bases removed from V and 4 bases from J, the gap between germline ends came to 14 bases. The CDR3 sequence is CASSINAGNPYGYTF. In nucleotides, the CDR3 is TGTGCCAGTAGTATAAATGCGGGAAACCCCTATGGCTACACCTTC.

The chain links TRBV6-1 to TRBJ2-7, with D maybe TRBD1 (5 bases). Germline CDR1 and CDR2: MNHNS and SASEGT. This CDR3 is 13 amino acids long. The V and J ends lost 5 bases and 6 bases respectively, with 14 bases between them. The CDR3 loop is CASSPQWGSEQYF. The CDR3 bases are TGTGCCAGCAGTCCACAATGGGGCTCCGAGCAGTACTTC.

V is TRBV2 and J is TRBJ2-5; 7 bases map to TRBD2. V lost 6 bases to trimming and J lost 3 bases; unmatched junction nucleotides: 7. The CDR3 is 14 amino acids. Germline-derived CDR1 and CDR2 are SNHLY and FYNNEI. CDR3 in DNA: TGTGCCAGCAGGGGGGAGGGAAGGGAAGAGACCCAGTACTTC. It is translated as CASRGEGREETQYF.

This clone showed up just once. The rearrangement links TRBV9 to TRBJ2-7; D tentatively fits TRBD1 or TRBD2 (6 bases each). This CDR3 is built from 14 residues. The V gene's germline CDR1 is SGDLS and CDR2 YYNGEE. Trimming shortened V by 3 bases and J by 3 bases, and 13 bases separated the two germline ends. The CDR3 region is CASSARGGGYEQYF. DNA of the CDR3: TGTGCCAGCAGCGCGCGAGGGGGAGGCTACGAGCAGTACTTC. The whole variable domain, remainder taken from reference TRBV9 and TRBJ2-7, is DSGVTQTPKHLITATGQRVTLRCSPRSGDLSVYWYQQSLDQGLQFLIQYYNGEERAKGNILERFSAQQFPDLHSELNLSSLELGDSALYFCASSARGGGYEQYFGPGTRLTVT.

The V call is TRBV2, the J call TRBJ2-3, with D perhaps TRBD1 (6 bases). The V gene lost 3 bases and the J gene lost 5 bases, with 12 bases spanning the gap. There are 14 residues in the CDR3. Germline V gene sequence: CDR1 SNHLY, CDR2 FYNNEI. CDR3 DNA: TGTGCCAGCAGTGACTACAGGGCGCAAGATACGCAGTATTTT. Amino acids: CASSDYRAQDTQYF.

V usage is TRBV19 and J usage is TRBJ1-1; D gene uncertain. The V end was cut by 3 bases, the J end by 1 base, with 9 bases between. Germline V gives CDR1 LNHDA, CDR2 SQIVND (reference sequence). The CDR3 is 14 residues long. CDR3 residues: CASSILRENTEAFF. CDR3 DNA: TGTGCCAGTAGTATTTTAAGGGAGAACACTGAAGCTTTCTTT.

The CDR3 DNA is TGTGCCAGCAGTTTCAGGGGCCAAGAGACCCAGTACTTC. Amino acids: CASSFRGQETQYF. The chain joins TRBV28 to TRBJ2-5, with a weak D call TRBD1 (6 bases). The CDR3 has 13 residues. Per germline, CDR1 MDHEN and CDR2 SYDVKM. Trimming pared 3 bases from V and 1 base from J, leaving 6 bases between.